The 24 T cell receptor beta chains below all came from one sample that was sequenced in a study of T cell clonality in common variable immunodeficiency. Clones were sequenced by immunoSEQ multiplex PCR, and TCRdb holds only the in-frame ones, with some missing. The sample yields 40,000 or so clones, without any singletons. Input material: peripheral blood mononuclear cells. All receptors come from a person between 18 and 75 years old in good health.

This clone appeared a few times. The read ends 3 residues before the CDR3 terminus; that terminus is restored from the germline J gene. The chain has TRBV7-9 and TRBJ1-1; no clear D gene. The CDR3 is 12 amino acids. Germline V lookup: CDR1 SEHNR, CDR2 FQNEAQ (reference sequence). The CDR3 is CASSFGRGEAFF. The sequenced CDR3 bases are TGTGCCAGCAGCTTCGGCCGCGGGGAG. Together with reference TRBV7-9 and TRBJ1-1, the CDR3 gives the full variable domain: DTGVSQNPRHKITKRGQNVTFRCDPISEHNRLYWYRQTLGQGPEFLTYFQNEAQLEKSRLLSDRFSAERPKGSFSTLEIQRTEQGDSAMYLCASSFGRGEAFFGQGTRLTVV.

This clone was detected a few times. The sequenced fragment ends 3 residues before the CDR3 boundary, so the rest is inferred from the germline J gene. V usage is TRBV30 and J usage is TRBJ1-6; D might be TRBD1 (5 bases). V gave up 0 bases and J gave up 9 bases, with 9 bases separating them. Germline loops: CDR1 GTSNPN, CDR2 SVGIG (reference sequence). This CDR3 is 13 amino acids long. Incomplete CDR3 DNA: TGTGCCTGGAGTGTGTCGGGGGGTTCACCC. This translates into CAWSVSGGSP. The whole CDR3 is CAWSVSGGSPLHF.

This clone was counted many times. The missing CDR3 end, 3 residues past where the read stops, is filled in from the germline J gene. This chain uses TRBV20-1 with TRBJ2-7, with TRBD2 as a possible D gene (6 bases). CDR3 length equals 14 residues. V lost 6 bases and J 3 bases, leaving 18 bases between the germline ends. Germline loops: CDR1 DFQATT, CDR2 SNEGSKA (reference sequence). CDR3 in amino acids: CSAVLRGRNYEQYF. CDR3 bases read: TGCAGTGCGGTCTTGCGGGGCCGTAACTACGAG.

This clone was found a few times. The observed sequence ends 3 residues before the CDR3 terminus, with the missing tail filled in from the germline J gene. The J gene is TRBJ1-4, the V gene TRBV11-3, with D possibly matching TRBD1 (5 bases). This CDR3 contains 12 residues. CDR1 SGHNT and CDR2 YENEEA come from the germline V gene. The part of the CDR3 DNA that was read is TGTGCCAGCAGCCATGGGGCCAACGTA. Translated: CASSHGANV. The complete CDR3 reads CASSHGANVLFF.

This clone was detected only a few times. The read comes to an end 3 residues before the CDR3 does, leaving the germline J gene to fill in the end. This chain connects TRBV19 to TRBJ2-2; maybe TRBD1 (6 bases). Germline CDR1 LNHDA, CDR2 SQIVND (reference sequence). CDR3 length equals 16 residues. The CDR3 loop reads CASTPGRGQINSPLFF. CDR3 DNA, as far as it was read: TGTGCCAGTACCCCCGGGCGCGGACAGATTAATTCACCG.

This clone was seen many times. The read falls 3 residues short of the CDR3 end, and the missing part is taken from the germline J gene. The chain joins TRBV5-1 to TRBJ2-7; the match to TRBD1 covers 9 bases. V lost 1 base and J lost 4; bases outside the gene matches: 15. Germline CDR1 and CDR2: SGHRS and YFSETQ. CDR3 size: 18 residues. The chain's CDR3 is CASSLRQFTGQGLYEQYF. The sequenced CDR3 bases are TGCGCCAGCAGCTTGCGCCAATTTACGGGACAGGGTCTATACGAG.

Comments on this clone: The missing CDR3 end, 3 residues past where the read stops, is filled in from the germline J gene. The chain employs TRBV18 and TRBJ2-1, with D possibly matching TRBD1 (5 bases). V dropped 2 bases and J dropped 0 bases, with 23 bases sitting between them. Germline V gene lookup returns CDR1 KGHSH and CDR2 LQKENI. The CDR3 runs 20 residues. The CDR3 sequence: CASSPFGQGIIISSYNEQFF. The DNA read from the CDR3 is TGTGCCAGCTCACCATTCGGTCAGGGCATAATAATTAGCTCCTACAATGAG.

In this sample, this clone turned up many times. Sequencing ends 3 residues short of the CDR3 end; the germline J gene provides the rest. V and J are TRBV28 and TRBJ2-7; 9 positions match TRBD1. This CDR3 contains 15 residues. The germline V gene has CDR1 MDHEN and CDR2 SYDVKM. J gave up 4 bases and V 6 bases, and 10 bases lay outside the gene matches. The DNA read from the CDR3 is TGTGCCAGCAGGCCGCGGGACAGGGACTCATACGAG. It yields the protein CASRPRDRDSYE. The full CDR3 is CASRPRDRDSYEQYF. The entire variable domain, with the rest obtained from reference TRBV28 and TRBJ2-7, is as follows: DVKVTQSSRYLVKRTGEKVFLECVQDMDHENMFWYRQDPGLGLRLIYFSYDVKMKEKGDIPEGYSVSREKKERFSLILESASTNQTSMYLCASRPRDRDSYEQYFGPGTRLTVT.

This clone was observed a handful of times. The sequenced part of the CDR3 DNA is TGTGCCAGCTCACCGGGTTGGGGCCCTAATGAAAAA. Amino acid sequence: CASSPGWGPNEK. The whole CDR3 protein is CASSPGWGPNEKLFF. The rearrangement links TRBV18 to TRBJ1-4, with D possibly TRBD1 on 5 matching bases. Read data end 3 residues before the CDR3 end; the end is taken from the germline J gene. V gave up 3 bases and J gave up 3 bases, with 11 bases separating them. The CDR3 runs 15 residues. Per germline, CDR1 KGHSH and CDR2 LQKENI. Variable domain in full (rest from reference TRBV18 and TRBJ1-4): NAGVMQNPRHLVRRRGQEARLRCSPMKGHSHVYWYRQLPEEGLKFMVYLQKENIIDESGMPKERFSAEFPKEGPSILRIQQVVRGDSAAYFCASSPGWGPNEKLFFGSGTQLSVL.

This clone appeared many times. The read gets to within 3 residues of the CDR3 end, and the germline J gene fills in the rest. The V gene is TRBV30, the J gene TRBJ2-5; 11 nucleotides line up with TRBD1. CDR1 is GTSNPN, CDR2 SVGIG, per germline (reference sequence). V lost 4 bases to trimming and J lost 2 bases; unmatched junction nucleotides: 3. The CDR3 runs to 14 residues. CDR3 loop: CAWNRDRGQETQYF. CDR3 DNA (partial): TGTGCCTGGAACCGGGACAGGGGGCAAGAGACC. Looking up the rest from reference TRBV30 and TRBJ2-5 gives the full variable domain: SQTIHQWPATLVQPVGSPLSLECTVEGTSNPNLYWYRQAAGRGLQLLFYSVGIGQISSEVPQNLSASRPQDRQFILSSKKLLLSDSGFYLCAWNRDRGQETQYFGPGTRLLVL.

Only a few counts were recorded for this clone. The observed sequence ends 3 residues before the CDR3 terminus, with the missing tail filled in from the germline J gene. The J gene is TRBJ1-1, the V gene TRBV19; possibly TRBD1 for D (6 bases). This CDR3 is 12 amino acids long. Trimming cost V 10 bases and J 3 bases, with 12 bases left between them. Germline lookup yields CDR1 LNHDA and CDR2 SQIVND (reference sequence). The CDR3 spells CATSQGDTEAFF. The part of the CDR3 DNA that was read is TGTGCCACGTCACAGGGAGACACTGAA.

For this clone: The sequence runs out 3 residues before the end of the CDR3; the remainder is reconstructed from the germline J gene. This chain uses TRBV7-9 with TRBJ2-2; D is possibly TRBD1 (5 bases). The CDR3 sequence is 13 residues long. CDR1 SEHNR and CDR2 FQNEAQ come from the germline V gene (reference sequence). The CDR3 here is CASSLGTSEKLFF. The CDR3 bases that were read are TGTGCCAGCAGCTTAGGGACATCTGAAAAG. The full variable domain, in which reference TRBV7-9 and TRBJ2-2 provide the parts outside the CDR3, is DTGVSQNPRHKITKRGQNVTFRCDPISEHNRLYWYRQTLGQGPEFLTYFQNEAQLEKSRLLSDRFSAERPKGSFSTLEIQRTEQGDSAMYLCASSLGTSEKLFFGEGSRLTVL.

This clone was seen only a few times. The read ends 3 residues early relative to the CDR3; the germline J gene fills the gap. J is TRBJ2-3 and V is TRBV7-6, with TRBD2 as a possible D gene (6 bases). The CDR3 is made up of 17 amino acids. The V and J ends lost 2 bases and 2 bases respectively, with 17 bases between them. CDR1 and CDR2 (germline): SGHVS, FNYEAQ. The CDR3 DNA, read in part, is TGTGCCAGCAGCTTATGGTCCGGGGGTAGGGCCACAGATACG. Translated, it gives CASSLWSGGRATDT. The complete CDR3 reads CASSLWSGGRATDTQYF.

There are many counts of this clone. Sequencing ends 3 residues short of the CDR3 end; the germline J gene provides the rest. The chain uses TRBV5-5 and TRBJ2-7; D possibly corresponds to TRBD2 (5 bases). The CDR3 runs 14 residues. Trimming pared 4 bases from V and 2 bases from J, leaving 13 bases between. Germline loops: CDR1 SGHKS, CDR2 YYEKEE (reference sequence). The CDR3 spells CASSPVGVAYEQYF. The CDR3 bases that were read are TGTGCCAGCAGCCCTGTCGGGGTAGCCTACGAG.

Regarding this clone: The read halts 3 residues ahead of the CDR3 end, with the missing end drawn from the germline J gene. The rearrangement links TRBV13 to TRBJ1-2; possible D gene TRBD1, 5 bases. CDR3 size: 14 residues. In germline, CDR1 is PRHDT, CDR2 FYEKMQ (reference sequence). CDR3 loop: CATRGLAVHYDYTF. Partial CDR3 DNA: TGTGCCACCCGGGGACTAGCGGTTCACTACGAC.

Many counts were recorded for this clone. The sequenced part of the CDR3 DNA is TGTGCCAGCAGTGACTCGGCGGGAGGTCCAGATACG. Translated: CASSDSAGGPDT. The entire CDR3 is CASSDSAGGPDTQYF. The chain is built from TRBV6-4 and TRBJ2-3; 8 bases map to TRBD2. The read stops 3 residues short of the end of the CDR3; the missing end is completed from the germline J gene. The CDR3 is made up of 15 amino acids. CDR1 and CDR2 from the germline V gene are MRHNA and SNTAGT. Trimming at V came to 0 bases and at J to 4 bases, leaving 3 bases not matched to a gene.

In this sample, this clone turned up many times. The read halts 3 residues ahead of the CDR3 end, with the missing end drawn from the germline J gene. The V call is TRBV7-9, the J call TRBJ2-3; D gene uncertain. Trimming pared 1 base from V and 2 bases from J, leaving 4 bases between. Germline CDR1 is SEHNR and CDR2 is FQNEAQ (reference sequence). This CDR3 has 13 residues. The CDR3 spells CASSLEATDTQYF. The sequenced CDR3 bases are TGTGCCAGCAGCTTAGAAGCCACAGATACG.

There are many counts of this clone. Read sequence stops 3 residues before the CDR3 end, and the germline J gene provides the missing end. The genes are TRBV20-1 and TRBJ1-1; D not certain. Per germline, CDR1 DFQATT and CDR2 SNEGSKA (reference sequence). V was pared by 7 bases and J by 1 base, with 13 bases between. The CDR3 sequence is 13 residues long. The covered CDR3 bases are TGCAGTGTTGCAAGAGAGGGGAACACTGAA. Residues: CSVAREGNTE. In full, the CDR3 is CSVAREGNTEAFF.

This clone was observed at least ten times. The read is 3 residues too short to cover the CDR3 end, so that end is filled in from the germline J gene. This sequence joins TRBV30 and TRBJ2-5; D remains ambiguous. CDR1 is GTSNPN, CDR2 SVGIG, per germline (reference sequence). The CDR3 is 13 amino acids. V shed 0 bases and J shed 5 bases, with 10 bases lying between them. The CDR3 protein is CAWSVLPRETQYF. The CDR3 bases that were read are TGTGCCTGGAGTGTACTTCCCCGGGAGACC.

Ten or more counts support this clone. The read is 3 residues too short to cover the CDR3 end, so that end is filled in from the germline J gene. The chain couples TRBV20-1 to TRBJ2-3; 8 nucleotides align to TRBD2. The V gene's germline CDR1 is DFQATT and CDR2 SNEGSKA (reference sequence). The junction had 7 bases not matched to a gene; V was cut back by 3 bases and J by 5 bases. There are 14 residues in the CDR3. The CDR3 here is CSARSGGRGDTQYF. Incomplete CDR3 DNA: TGCAGTGCTAGGAGCGGGGGACGAGGAGATACG.

This clone was seen many times. The read stops 3 residues short of the end of the CDR3; the missing end is completed from the germline J gene. J is TRBJ2-2 and V is TRBV20-1; TRBD2 matches 12 bases. This CDR3 spans 18 amino acids. J lost 0 bases, V lost 3 bases, and 8 bases had no gene match. CDR1 and CDR2 (germline): DFQATT, SNEGSKA (reference sequence). CDR3 sequence: CSASVLAGGGANTGELFF. The sequenced part of the CDR3 DNA is TGCAGTGCTAGTGTCCTAGCGGGAGGGGGGGCGAACACCGGGGAG.

This clone was seen at least ten times. From the germline J gene comes the end of the CDR3, since the read stops 3 residues before it. The chain links TRBV7-8 to TRBJ1-6, with 8 bases lining up with TRBD1. The CDR3 has 16 residues. Germline CDR1 reads SGHVS; CDR2 reads FQNEAQ. J gave up 9 bases and V 8 bases, and 15 bases lay outside the gene matches. The chain's CDR3 is CASLSTGVEYGSPLHF. CDR3 DNA, as far as it was read: TGTGCCAGCCTTTCGACAGGGGTGGAATACGGTTCACCC. The full variable domain, its missing parts supplied by reference TRBV7-8 and TRBJ1-6, is GAGVSQSPRYKVAKRGQDVALRCDPISGHVSLFWYQQALGQGPEFLTYFQNEAQLDKSGLPSDRFFAERPEGSVSTLKIQRTQQEDSAVYLCASLSTGVEYGSPLHFGNGTRLTVT.

This clone showed up many times. The read stops 3 residues short of the end of the CDR3; the missing end is completed from the germline J gene. This specimen includes other DNA sequences encoding the same CDR3. This rearrangement joins TRBV7-2 to TRBJ1-2; D is ambiguous. This CDR3 region has 14 residues. Trimming left V 5 bases short and J 3 bases short, with 13 bases between. Germline V lookup: CDR1 SGHTA, CDR2 FQGNSA. Incomplete CDR3 DNA: TGTGCCAGCAGCAGGGCATGGCCGGACTATGGC. This encodes CASSRAWPDYG. The CDR3 reads in full as CASSRAWPDYGYTF.

This clone was counted at least ten times. The read ends 3 residues before the CDR3 terminus; that terminus is restored from the germline J gene. The chain joins TRBV20-1 to TRBJ2-7, with 9 bases fitting TRBD1. The trim removed 5 bases at V and 4 bases at J, leaving 15 bases unmatched. Germline loops: CDR1 DFQATT, CDR2 SNEGSKA (reference sequence). The CDR3 sequence is 16 residues long. This CDR3 reads CSASKMDTGGGYEQYF. CDR3 bases read: TGCAGTGCTTCAAAGATGGACACAGGGGGCGGTTACGAG.